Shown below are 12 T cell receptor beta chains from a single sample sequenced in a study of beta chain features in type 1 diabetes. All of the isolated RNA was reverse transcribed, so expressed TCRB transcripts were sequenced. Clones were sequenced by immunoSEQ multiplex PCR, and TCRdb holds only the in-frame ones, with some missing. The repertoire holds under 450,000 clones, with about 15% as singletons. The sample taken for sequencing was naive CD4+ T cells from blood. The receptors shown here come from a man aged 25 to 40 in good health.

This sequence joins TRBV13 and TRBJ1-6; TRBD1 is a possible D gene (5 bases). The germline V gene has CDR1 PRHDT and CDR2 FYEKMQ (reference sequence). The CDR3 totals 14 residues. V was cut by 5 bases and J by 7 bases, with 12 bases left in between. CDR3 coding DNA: TGTGCCAGCAGCCCGGGACGCTCGAATTCACCCCTCCACTTT. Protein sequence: CASSPGRSNSPLHF.

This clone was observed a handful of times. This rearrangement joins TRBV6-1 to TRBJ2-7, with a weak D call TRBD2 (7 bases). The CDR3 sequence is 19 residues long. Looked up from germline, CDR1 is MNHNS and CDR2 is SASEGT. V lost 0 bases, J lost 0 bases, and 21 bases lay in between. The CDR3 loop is CASSEAMDPWGGPSYEQYV. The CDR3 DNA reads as TGTGCCAGCAGTGAAGCGATGGATCCTTGGGGGGGCCCCTCCTACGAGCAGTACGTC.

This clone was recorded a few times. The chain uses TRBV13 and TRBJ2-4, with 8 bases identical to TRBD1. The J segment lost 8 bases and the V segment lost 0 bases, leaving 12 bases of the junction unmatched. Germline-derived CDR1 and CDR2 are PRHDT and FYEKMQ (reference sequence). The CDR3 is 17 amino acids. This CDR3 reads CASSLGPEDDRGDIQYF. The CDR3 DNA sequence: TGTGCCAGCAGCTTAGGCCCTGAAGACGACAGGGGAGACATTCAGTACTTC.

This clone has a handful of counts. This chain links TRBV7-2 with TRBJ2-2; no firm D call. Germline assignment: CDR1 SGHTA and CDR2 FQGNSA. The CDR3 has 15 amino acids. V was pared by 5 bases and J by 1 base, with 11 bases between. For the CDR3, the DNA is TGTGCCAGCAGCCTAATCTCGCTGAACACCGGGGAGCTGTTTTTT. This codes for CASSLISLNTGELFF.

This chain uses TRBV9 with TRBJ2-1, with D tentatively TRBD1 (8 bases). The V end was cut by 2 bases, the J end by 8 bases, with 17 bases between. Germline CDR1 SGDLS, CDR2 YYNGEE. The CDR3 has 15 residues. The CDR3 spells CASSVRTGRADEQFF. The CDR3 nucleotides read TGTGCCAGCAGCGTCCGGACAGGGAGGGCCGATGAGCAGTTCTTC.

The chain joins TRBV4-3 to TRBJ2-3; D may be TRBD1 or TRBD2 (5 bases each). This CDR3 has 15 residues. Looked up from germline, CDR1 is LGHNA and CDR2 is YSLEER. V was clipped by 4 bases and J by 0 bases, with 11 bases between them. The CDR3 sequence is CASSPVGVSTDTQYF. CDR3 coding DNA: TGCGCCAGCAGCCCCGTGGGGGTGAGCACAGATACGCAGTATTTT.

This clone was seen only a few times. The CDR3 region is CATTNGGEFGYTF. Here the CDR3 DNA reads TGTGCCACCACGAATGGGGGCGAATTCGGCTACACCTTC. The V gene is TRBV15, the J gene TRBJ1-2; possibly TRBD1 for D (6 bases). The CDR3 consists of 13 residues. Germline values: CDR1 LNHNV, CDR2 YYDKDF (reference sequence). V lost 7 bases, J lost 8 bases, and 17 bases lay in between.

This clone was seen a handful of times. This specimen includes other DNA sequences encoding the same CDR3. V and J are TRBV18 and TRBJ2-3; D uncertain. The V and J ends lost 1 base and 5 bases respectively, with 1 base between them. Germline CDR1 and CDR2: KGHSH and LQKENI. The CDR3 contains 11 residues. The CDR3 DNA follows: TGTGCCAGCTCACCACAAGATACGCAGTATTTT. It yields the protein CASSPQDTQYF. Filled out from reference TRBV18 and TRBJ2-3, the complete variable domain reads NAGVMQNPRHLVRRRGQEARLRCSPMKGHSHVYWYRQLPEEGLKFMVYLQKENIIDESGMPKERFSAEFPKEGPSILRIQQVVRGDSAAYFCASSPQDTQYFGPGTRLTVL.

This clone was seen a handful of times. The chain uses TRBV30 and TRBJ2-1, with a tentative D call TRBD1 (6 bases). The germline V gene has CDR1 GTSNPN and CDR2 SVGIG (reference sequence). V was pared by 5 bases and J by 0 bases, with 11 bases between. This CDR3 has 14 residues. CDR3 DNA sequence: TGTGCCTGGGGGGCGGACAGCTCCTACAATGAGCAGTTCTTC. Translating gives CAWGADSSYNEQFF.

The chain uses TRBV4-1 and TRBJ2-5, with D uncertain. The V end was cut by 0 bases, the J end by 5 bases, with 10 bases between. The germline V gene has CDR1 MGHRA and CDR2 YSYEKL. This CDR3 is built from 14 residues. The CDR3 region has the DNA TGCGCCAGCAGCCAAGATGGCTACGGGGAGACCCAGTACTTC. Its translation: CASSQDGYGETQYF.

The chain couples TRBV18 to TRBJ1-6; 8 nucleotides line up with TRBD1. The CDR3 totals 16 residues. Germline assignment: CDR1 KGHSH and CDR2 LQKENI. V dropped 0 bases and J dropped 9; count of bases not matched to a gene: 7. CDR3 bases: TGTGCCAGCTCACCACCAAATGGACAGGGTAGTTCACCCCTCCACTTT. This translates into CASSPPNGQGSSPLHF.

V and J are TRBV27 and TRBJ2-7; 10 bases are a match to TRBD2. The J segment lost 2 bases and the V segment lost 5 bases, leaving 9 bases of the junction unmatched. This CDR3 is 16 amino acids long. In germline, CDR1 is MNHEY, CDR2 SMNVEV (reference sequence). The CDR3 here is CASSPRSGLATYEQYV. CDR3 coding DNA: TGTGCCAGCAGTCCCCGTTCGGGACTAGCGACCTACGAGCAGTACGTC.